One sample yielded the 23 T cell receptor beta chains listed below, sequenced in a study of response to subunit inactivated influenza vaccine. MiXCR was run by TCRdb on the RT-PCR reads, yielding one entry per CDR3 protein. Seen here are about 500,000 distinct CDR3 sequences, more than 15% observed once, and the top ten hold 2.5% to 3.5%. The sequences come from CD4+ T cells sorted from PBMCs, collected less than 30 months after vaccination. The receptors derive from a man aged 50 to 69 who received an inactivated influenza vaccine.

This clonotype was seen a few times. The chain joins TRBV5-6 to TRBJ2-3; unclear D gene. Trimming left V 4 bases short and J 2 bases short, with 14 bases between. The CDR3 length is 15 residues. Germline CDR1 reads SGHDT; CDR2 reads YYEEEE. The CDR3 DNA sequence: TGTGCCAGCAGCCGGGTAAAGGCGGCCACAGATACGCAGTATTTT. Translated: CASSRVKAATDTQYF. The whole variable domain, filled in from reference TRBV5-6 and TRBJ2-3, reads DAGVTQSPTHLIKTRGQQVTLRCSPKSGHDTVSWYQQALGQGPQFIFQYYEEEERQRGNFPDRFSGHQFPNYSSELNVNALLLGDSALYLCASSRVKAATDTQYFGPGTRLTVL.

Only a few counts were recorded for this clonotype. The V call is TRBV20-1, the J call TRBJ2-2; the D gene is possibly TRBD2 (6 bases). Between the trimmed V and J ends, which lost 4 bases and 1 base, there was a span of 7 bases. Germline CDR1 is DFQATT and CDR2 is SNEGSKA (reference sequence). This CDR3 contains 13 residues. CDR3 in amino acids: CSAMGGNTGELFF. CDR3 coding DNA: TGCAGTGCTATGGGGGGGAACACCGGGGAGCTGTTTTTT.

The rearrangement uses TRBV20-1 and TRBJ1-2; tentative D call: TRBD1 (5 bases). The V end lost 5 bases, the J end lost 6 bases, and 10 bases lay between the germline ends. The CDR3 loop spans 11 amino acids. Germline CDR1 reads DFQATT; CDR2 reads SNEGSKA (reference sequence). As DNA, the CDR3 is TGCAGTGCTGGCAGGGAGGATGGCTACACCTTC. It yields the protein CSAGREDGYTF.

Only a few counts were recorded for this clonotype. This chain links TRBV4-1 with TRBJ1-2; 7 nucleotides line up with TRBD1. Germline V gene sequence: CDR1 MGHRA, CDR2 YSYEKL. CDR3 size: 15 residues. V lost 3 bases to trimming and J lost 2 bases; unmatched junction nucleotides: 6. CDR3 sequence reads: CASSQATGTNYGYTF. CDR3 DNA sequence: TGCGCCAGCAGCCAGGCGACAGGGACCAACTATGGCTACACCTTC.

This chain links TRBV12-5 with TRBJ2-3; 12 bases map to TRBD2. The ends lost 6 bases at V and 3 bases at J; junction bases unmatched: 4. The CDR3 is made up of 15 amino acids. CDR1 and CDR2 from the germline V gene are LGHNT and FRNRAP. The CDR3 loop is CASGTSGSLTDTQYF. For the CDR3, the DNA is TGTGCTAGTGGGACTAGCGGGAGCCTAACAGATACGCAGTATTTT.

This clonotype was recorded at least ten times. The chain's CDR3 is CASSQRNEQFF. CDR3 nucleotide sequence: TGTGCCAGCAGCCAGCGTAATGAGCAGTTCTTC. The chain is built from TRBV3-1 and TRBJ2-1, with no clear D. Germline CDR1 and CDR2: LGHDT and YNNKEL (reference sequence). Deletions cut 3 bases from V and 7 bases from J, with 4 bases between. The CDR3 runs to 11 residues.

This clonotype was seen ten or more times. The chain links TRBV20-1 to TRBJ2-3; 10 bases are shared with TRBD2. This CDR3 region has 14 residues. Germline V gene data show CDR1 as DFQATT and CDR2 as SNEGSKA (reference sequence). Trimming cost V 4 bases and J 5 bases; bases outside gene matches: 6. The CDR3 sequence is CSANKREGKDTQYF. The CDR3 DNA sequence: TGCAGTGCTAACAAGCGGGAGGGGAAAGATACGCAGTATTTT.

By its share, this clonotype is medium-sized. The gene calls are TRBV20-1 and TRBJ1-2, with no clear D. The length of the CDR3 is 15 residues. Germline-derived CDR1 and CDR2 are DFQATT and SNEGSKA (reference sequence). The V gene lost 4 bases and the J gene lost 4 bases, with 19 bases spanning the gap. CDR3 amino acids: CSAKALSRTAYGYTF. CDR3 sequence (DNA): TGCAGTGCTAAAGCGTTGAGTCGGACGGCCTATGGCTACACCTTC.

The rearrangement joins TRBV29-1 to TRBJ2-7; D assignment may be TRBD1 or TRBD2 (5 bases each). CDR1 is SQVTM, CDR2 ANQGSEA, per germline. The CDR3 is made up of 13 amino acids. Trimming removed 4 bases from V and 3 bases from J, with 13 bases in between. CDR3 bases: TGCAGCGTTGGCCGGGACGGAGTCTACGAGCAGTACTTC. Translating gives CSVGRDGVYEQYF.

V and J are TRBV6-2 or TRBV6-3 and TRBJ2-1; TRBD2 matches 7 bases. The CDR3 runs 16 residues. Germline lookup yields CDR1 MNHEY and CDR2 SVGEGT. The ends lost 6 bases at V and 4 bases at J; junction bases unmatched: 12. The CDR3 here is CASRAAGQGGYNEQFF. The CDR3, as DNA: TGTGCCAGCAGAGCCGCCGGGCAGGGAGGGTACAATGAGCAGTTCTTC.

The chain recombines TRBV5-1 with TRBJ2-7; D might be TRBD1 (5 bases). Germline loops: CDR1 SGHRS, CDR2 YFSETQ. This CDR3 has 13 amino acids. V gave up 6 bases and J gave up 0 bases, with 10 bases separating them. The CDR3 sequence: CASTQGSSYEQYF. CDR3 nucleotide sequence: TGCGCCAGCACCCAGGGAAGCTCCTACGAGCAGTACTTC.

There are many counts of this clonotype. J is TRBJ2-2 and V is TRBV24-1; D ambiguous. V was pared by 5 bases and J by 1 base, with 13 bases between. The germline CDR1 and CDR2 sequences are KGHDR and SFDVKD. This CDR3 is 16 amino acids long. The CDR3 here is CATSVTGLGNTGELFF. DNA for the CDR3: TGTGCCACCAGTGTTACGGGTCTCGGGAACACCGGGGAGCTGTTTTTT.

This chain joins TRBV20-1 and TRBJ1-2; 10 bases are a match to TRBD1. CDR3 length: 15 amino acids. The germline CDR1 and CDR2 sequences are DFQATT and SNEGSKA (reference sequence). The junction had 10 bases not matched to a gene; V was cut back by 4 bases and J by 5 bases. CDR3 amino acids: CSAIRAGTGVYGYTF. CDR3 nucleotide sequence: TGCAGTGCTATTCGAGCCGGGACAGGGGTATATGGCTACACCTTC.

V and J are TRBV5-4 and TRBJ2-2; D is possibly TRBD1 (6 bases). Germline values: CDR1 SGHNT, CDR2 YYREEE (reference sequence). This CDR3 comprises 16 residues. V lost 1 base to trimming and J lost 1 base, with 11 bases between them. The CDR3 here is CASSLSTGWNTGELFF. The CDR3 DNA reads TGTGCCAGCAGCTTGAGTACAGGGTGGAACACCGGGGAGCTGTTTTTT.

This clonotype was counted between two and nine times. The V gene is TRBV10-3, the J gene TRBJ2-2; 8 nucleotides agree with TRBD1. Looked up from germline, CDR1 is ENHRY and CDR2 is SYGVKD. CDR3 length: 14 residues. Unmatched junction bases numbered 5, after V lost 6 bases and J lost 5 bases. CDR3: CAIRGQGDTGELFF. Here the CDR3 DNA reads TGTGCCATCAGAGGACAGGGTGATACCGGGGAGCTGTTTTTT.

The chain couples TRBV13 to TRBJ2-1, with TRBD2 matching over 8 bases. The CDR3 length is 18 residues. CDR1 and CDR2 (germline): PRHDT, FYEKMQ (reference sequence). The junction had 14 bases not matched to a gene; V was cut back by 0 bases and J by 7 bases. CDR3 DNA: TGTGCCAGCAGCTTAGGGTGGTTTGGCGGGAGGAAGGGGAATGAGCAGTTCTTC. Protein product: CASSLGWFGGRKGNEQFF.

The gene calls are TRBV28 and TRBJ2-5; TRBD1 agrees at 9 bases. Per the germline V gene, CDR1 is MDHEN and CDR2 is SYDVKM. Trimming removed 1 base from V and 1 base from J; junction bases left unmatched: 16. The length of the CDR3 is 20 residues. Here the CDR3 reads CASSLYWTGVEAGLQETQYF. In DNA form, the CDR3 reads TGTGCCAGCAGTTTATACTGGACAGGGGTGGAAGCGGGTCTCCAAGAGACCCAGTACTTC. Complete variable domain (other parts from reference TRBV28 and TRBJ2-5): DVKVTQSSRYLVKRTGEKVFLECVQDMDHENMFWYRQDPGLGLRLIYFSYDVKMKEKGDIPEGYSVSREKKERFSLILESASTNQTSMYLCASSLYWTGVEAGLQETQYFGPGTRLLVL.

In this sample, this clonotype turned up many times. The chain recombines TRBV3-1 with TRBJ2-2; 12 bases line up with TRBD2. J lost 3 bases, V lost 3 bases, and 2 bases had no gene match. This CDR3 has 16 residues. Germline CDR1 reads LGHDT; CDR2 reads YNNKEL (reference sequence). The CDR3 bases are TGTGCCAGCAGCCAGGGGACTAGCGGGTACACCGGGGAGCTGTTTTTT. Protein product: CASSQGTSGYTGELFF.

In regard to this clonotype: A much larger clone differs from this one at a single base, so this may be a read error. This chain joins TRBV12-3 or TRBV12-4 and TRBJ2-5; maybe TRBD1 (5 bases). V lost 6 bases and J 5 bases, leaving 10 bases between the germline ends. This CDR3 contains 12 residues. For the CDR3, the DNA is TGTGCCAGCAGCTCAGCAGGGGAGACCCAGTACTTC. Translated: CASSSAGETQYF.

V usage is TRBV5-6 and J usage is TRBJ2-1; TRBD1 matches 9 bases. The germline V gene encodes CDR1 SGHDT and CDR2 YYEEEE. This CDR3 is built from 14 residues. With 4 bases clipped from V and 9 bases from J, the junction kept 8 bases outside the gene matches. This CDR3 reads CASSRGQGDSEQFF. The CDR3 DNA is TGTGCCAGCAGCCGGGGACAGGGAGACAGTGAGCAGTTCTTC.

This clonotype occurred a few times. This rearrangement joins TRBV3-1 to TRBJ2-1; D unclear. This CDR3 is built from 14 residues. Germline lookup yields CDR1 LGHDT and CDR2 YNNKEL (reference sequence). V lost 4 bases to trimming and J lost 7 bases, with 14 bases between them. The DNA for the CDR3 is TGTGCCAGCAGCCCTTTCCCCCGGCGAAATGAGCAGTTCTTC. Its translation: CASSPFPRRNEQFF.

This clonotype came up many times. This sequence joins TRBV5-1 and TRBJ2-3; D possibly matches TRBD1 or TRBD2 (5 bases each). Germline values: CDR1 SGHRS, CDR2 YFSETQ. The CDR3 contains 16 residues. V was cut by 1 base and J by 6 bases, with 18 bases left in between. CDR3 amino acids: CASSLRLVGESDTQYF. The CDR3 bases are TGCGCCAGCAGCTTGCGGTTGGTGGGGGAATCGGATACGCAGTATTTT. The full variable domain, its missing parts supplied by reference TRBV5-1 and TRBJ2-3, is KAGVTQTPRYLIKTRGQQVTLSCSPISGHRSVSWYQQTPGQGLQFLFEYFSETQRNKGNFPGRFSGRQFSNSRSEMNVSTLELGDSALYLCASSLRLVGESDTQYFGPGTRLTVL.

This clonotype was counted between two and nine times. The V call is TRBV4-3, the J call TRBJ2-2; D call uncertain. Trimming took 4 bases from V and 4 from J, leaving 10 bases between them. The CDR3 is 14 residues long. Germline V CDR1 and CDR2: LGHNA, YSLEER. The CDR3 loop reads CASSRELSTGELFF. CDR3 DNA sequence: TGCGCCAGCAGCCGAGAGCTATCCACCGGGGAGCTGTTTTTT.